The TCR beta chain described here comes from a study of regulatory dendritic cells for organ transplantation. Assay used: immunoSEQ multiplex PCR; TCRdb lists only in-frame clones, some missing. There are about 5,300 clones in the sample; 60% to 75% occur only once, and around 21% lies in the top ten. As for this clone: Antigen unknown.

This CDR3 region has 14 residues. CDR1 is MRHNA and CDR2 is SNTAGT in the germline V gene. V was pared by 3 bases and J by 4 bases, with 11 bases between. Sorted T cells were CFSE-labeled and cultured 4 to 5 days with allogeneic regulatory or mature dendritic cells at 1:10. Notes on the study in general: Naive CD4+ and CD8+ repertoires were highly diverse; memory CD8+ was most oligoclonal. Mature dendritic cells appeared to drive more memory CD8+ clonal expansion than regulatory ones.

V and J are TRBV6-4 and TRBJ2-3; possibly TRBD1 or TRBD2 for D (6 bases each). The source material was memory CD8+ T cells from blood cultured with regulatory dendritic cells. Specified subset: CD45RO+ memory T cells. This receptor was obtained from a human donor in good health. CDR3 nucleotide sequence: TGTGCCAGCAGTGAAGGGGGGTCATCAGATACGCAGTATTTT. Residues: CASSEGGSSDTQYF.